One sample yielded the 21 T cell receptor beta chains listed below, sequenced in a study of long-term antiretroviral therapy in people with HIV. Sequencing relied on immunoSEQ assay v3.0, run at survey level. Sequencing was performed with immunoSEQ multiplex PCR; in TCRdb, only in-frame clones are kept and a portion is missing. The repertoire holds tens of thousands of clones, more than 85% seen once, with 0.9% to 1.2% in the top ten. The starting material was unsorted PBMCs, obtained 2 years after starting antiretroviral therapy. The receptors here all came from a man aged 50 to 60 with HIV.

The chain has TRBV10-1 and TRBJ2-7; D not certain. Germline CDR1 and CDR2: WNHNN and SYGVQD (reference sequence). This CDR3 region has 12 residues. Trimming removed 3 bases from V and 6 bases from J, with 9 bases in between. The CDR3 sequence: CASSDAGAEQYF. CDR3 nucleotide sequence: TGCGCCAGCAGTGATGCTGGCGCCGAGCAGTACTTC.

V gene TRBV19 combines with J gene TRBJ2-1; 12 nucleotides match TRBD2. With 4 bases clipped from V and 9 bases from J, the junction kept 7 bases outside the gene matches. CDR1 is LNHDA, CDR2 SQIVND, per germline (reference sequence). The CDR3 has 15 amino acids. The chain's CDR3 is CASSRTSGVGGEQFF. Here the CDR3 DNA reads TGTGCCAGTAGTAGGACTAGCGGGGTGGGTGGTGAGCAGTTCTTC.

This chain joins TRBV10-3 and TRBJ2-2; 7 bases map to TRBD1. Trimming took 6 bases from V and 2 from J; bases not matched to a gene: 9. Germline lookup yields CDR1 ENHRY and CDR2 SYGVKD. The CDR3 has 16 residues. CDR3 nucleotide sequence: TGTGCCATCAGCAGTTCCCGGGACAGAAACACCGGGGAGCTGTTTTTT. Amino acids: CAISSSRDRNTGELFF.

This clone showed up just once. V usage is TRBV11-3 and J usage is TRBJ1-2; D remains ambiguous. Germline assignment: CDR1 SGHNT and CDR2 YENEEA. This CDR3 is 16 amino acids long. The V and J ends lost 4 bases and 2 bases respectively, with 17 bases between them. CDR3 DNA: TGTGCCAGCAGCTCCTTCCAAAGACACGGCAACTATGGCTACACCTTC. It encodes CASSSFQRHGNYGYTF.

This chain uses TRBV10-1 with TRBJ2-1, with D possibly matching TRBD1 (6 bases). V was pared by 3 bases and J by 2 bases, with 11 bases between. The germline CDR1 and CDR2 sequences are WNHNN and SYGVQD (reference sequence). CDR3 length equals 15 residues. CDR3 sequence: CASSDRQGTYNEQFF. The CDR3 region has the DNA TGCGCCAGCAGTGATCGGCAGGGGACCTACAATGAGCAGTTCTTC.

The V gene is TRBV6-1, the J gene TRBJ1-4; D gene ambiguous. V lost 7 bases to trimming and J lost 5 bases, with 11 bases between them. This CDR3 has 13 amino acids. In germline, CDR1 is MNHNS, CDR2 SASEGT. CDR3 region: CASKRGENEKLFF. As DNA, the CDR3 is TGTGCCAGCAAGCGGGGAGAGAATGAAAAACTGTTTTTT.

The chain uses TRBV28 and TRBJ1-4; D uncertain. The V gene's germline CDR1 is MDHEN and CDR2 SYDVKM. V was pared by 8 bases and J by 2 bases, with 9 bases between. The CDR3 has 13 amino acids. As DNA, the CDR3 is TGTGCCAGCCGGGCGGATACTAATGAAAAACTGTTTTTT. It yields the protein CASRADTNEKLFF.

The V and J genes are TRBV6-5 and TRBJ1-3; a weak D match, TRBD1 (5 bases). Germline CDR1 is MNHEY and CDR2 is SVGAGI. Trimming took 0 bases from V and 0 from J, leaving 9 bases between them. CDR3 size: 16 residues. The CDR3 is CASSYSTASSGNTIYF. The CDR3 DNA reads as TGTGCCAGCAGTTACTCGACAGCGAGCTCTGGAAACACCATATATTTT.

The chain recombines TRBV28 with TRBJ2-7; the match to TRBD2 covers 7 bases. Germline V gene lookup returns CDR1 MDHEN and CDR2 SYDVKM. Trimming took 2 bases from V and 3 from J; bases not matched to a gene: 1. The CDR3 runs 13 residues. CDR3 region: CASSLLADYEQYF. The CDR3 bases are TGTGCCAGCAGTTTACTAGCGGACTACGAGCAGTACTTC. Together with reference TRBV28 and TRBJ2-7, the CDR3 gives the full variable domain: DVKVTQSSRYLVKRTGEKVFLECVQDMDHENMFWYRQDPGLGLRLIYFSYDVKMKEKGDIPEGYSVSREKKERFSLILESASTNQTSMYLCASSLLADYEQYFGPGTRLTVT.

This sequence joins TRBV27 and TRBJ1-5; TRBD1 matches 7 bases. Germline assignment: CDR1 MNHEY and CDR2 SMNVEV (reference sequence). CDR3 size: 15 residues. V shed 9 bases and J 7 bases; nucleotides not matched to a gene: 15. CDR3 sequence (DNA): TGTGCCAGTAGACTTACGACAGGGCTTAACCAGCCCCAGCATTTT. It is translated as CASRLTTGLNQPQHF.

The gene calls are TRBV7-9 and TRBJ2-1; D perhaps matches TRBD2 (7 bases). The CDR3 is 15 amino acids. Trimming took off 7 bases at V and 3 bases at J, with 16 bases between the two ends. Per germline, CDR1 SEHNR and CDR2 FQNEAQ (reference sequence). The CDR3 bases are TGTGCCAGCACTATACGGGGGGCGGTCTACAATGAGCAGTTCTTC. Its protein product is CASTIRGAVYNEQFF. The full variable domain, its missing parts supplied by reference TRBV7-9 and TRBJ2-1, is DTGVSQNPRHKITKRGQNVTFRCDPISEHNRLYWYRQTLGQGPEFLTYFQNEAQLEKSRLLSDRFSAERPKGSFSTLEIQRTEQGDSAMYLCASTIRGAVYNEQFFGPGTRLTVL.

CDR3 coding DNA: TGTGCCAGCAGTGAAGCGCGGGGGGTTGGGCGGAAGAACACCGGGGAGCTGTTTTTT. It translates to CASSEARGVGRKNTGELFF. This chain uses TRBV2 with TRBJ2-2; TRBD2 agrees at 8 bases. Germline V gene sequence: CDR1 SNHLY, CDR2 FYNNEI. V trimming: 0 bases; J trimming: 1 base; junction bases outside the gene matches: 10. This CDR3 is built from 19 residues.

J is TRBJ1-1 and V is TRBV28, with D possibly matching TRBD1 (5 bases). CDR1 MDHEN and CDR2 SYDVKM come from the germline V gene. V was trimmed by 6 bases and J by 1 base, leaving 15 bases between them. There are 15 residues in the CDR3. The CDR3 sequence: CASSPNDRKNTEAFF. DNA of the CDR3: TGTGCCAGCAGCCCTAATGACAGAAAGAACACTGAAGCTTTCTTT.

The genes are TRBV5-4 and TRBJ1-2, with TRBD1 matching over 9 bases. V lost 2 bases and J lost 8; bases outside the gene matches: 7. The CDR3 has 14 amino acids. Germline V CDR1 and CDR2: SGHNT, YYREEE (reference sequence). The CDR3 loop reads CASSFGTGTQGYTF. The CDR3 DNA reads as TGTGCCAGCAGCTTCGGGACAGGGACCCAGGGCTACACCTTC.

This chain connects TRBV2 to TRBJ1-5; D gene unclear. This CDR3 has 16 amino acids. Germline loops: CDR1 SNHLY, CDR2 FYNNEI. V was pared by 4 bases and J by 1 base, with 14 bases between. The CDR3 sequence: CASSGLGFGSNQPQHF. In DNA, the CDR3 is TGTGCCAGCAGTGGCCTAGGGTTTGGAAGCAATCAGCCCCAGCATTTT.

This clone was observed once. The chain links TRBV7-6 to TRBJ2-1; D remains unclear. The length of the CDR3 is 12 residues. Germline CDR1 reads SGHVS; CDR2 reads FNYEAQ. V was pared by 5 bases and J by 6 bases, with 8 bases between. DNA for the CDR3: TGTGCCAGCAGCCCCCAAAGCAATGAGCAGTTCTTC. Its translation is CASSPQSNEQFF.

The chain carries TRBV7-2 and TRBJ1-1, with D uncertain. Germline V CDR1 and CDR2: SGHTA, FQGNSA. The V end was cut by 4 bases, the J end by 5 bases, with 11 bases between. The CDR3 length is 13 residues. The CDR3 coding sequence is TGTGCCAGCAGCTCCGCGGCTAGGACTGAAGCTTTCTTT. As protein: CASSSAARTEAFF.

The chain recombines TRBV6-5 with TRBJ2-7, with a possible D match to TRBD1 (5 bases). The CDR3 loop spans 13 amino acids. Germline lookup yields CDR1 MNHEY and CDR2 SVGAGI. V was clipped by 6 bases and J by 3 bases, with 12 bases between them. The CDR3 loop reads CASSNDRSYEQYF. In DNA, the CDR3 is TGTGCCAGCAGCAATGACAGAAGCTACGAGCAGTACTTC.

The V gene is TRBV5-1, the J gene TRBJ2-5; unclear D gene. V dropped 0 bases and J dropped 5 bases, with 8 bases sitting between them. The CDR3 length is 13 residues. Per germline, CDR1 SGHRS and CDR2 YFSETQ. In DNA form, the CDR3 reads TGCGCCAGCAGCTTGGCCAAAGGGGAGACCCAGTACTTC. It is translated as CASSLAKGETQYF.

The chain links TRBV7-9 to TRBJ2-1; the match to TRBD1 covers 10 bases. The germline gives CDR1 SEHNR, CDR2 FQNEAQ (reference sequence). The CDR3 runs 14 residues. Losses at the gene ends were 4 bases for V and 5 bases for J; bases not matched to a gene: 2. The CDR3 sequence is CASSSGQGNNEQFF. DNA for the CDR3: TGTGCCAGCAGCTCGGGACAGGGGAACAATGAGCAGTTCTTC.

To note about this clone: The sample has other DNA sequences that encode this CDR3 too. V usage is TRBV7-9 and J usage is TRBJ2-2, with D tentatively TRBD2 (6 bases). V was shortened by 1 base and J by 5 bases, with 14 bases between the two germline ends. The CDR3 length is 16 residues. The germline gives CDR1 SEHNR, CDR2 FQNEAQ (reference sequence). The CDR3, as DNA: TGTGCCAGCAGCTTAGTAGCGGCGGGTATTACCGGGGAGCTGTTTTTT. This encodes CASSLVAAGITGELFF.